Listed below are T cell receptor beta chains from one sample, sequenced in a study of PD-1 blockade in mismatch repair-deficient tumors. Using immunoSEQ multiplex PCR, the repertoire was profiled, and TCRdb retains in-frame clones only, with some absent. This sample has around 14,000 clones, with less than 85% found just once. These receptors are not linked to any known antigen. The material was cells cultured in vitro, obtained from a patient treated with pembrolizumab. The source is an adult with mismatch repair-deficient cancer. Both conserved end residues are part of each CDR3. A D gene is named only where the DNA matches it firmly. Only some rows state a clone size, as once, few, many or a class for expanded clones.

J: TRBJ2-5
size: -
V: TRBV18
D: -
CDR3: CASSPPTSGEETQYF
DNA: TGTGCCAGCTCACCACCTACTTCGGGGGAAGAGACCCAGTACTTC

J: TRBJ1-6
size: -
V: TRBV28
D: -
CDR3: CASSLQGNVNSPLHF
DNA: TGTGCCAGCAGTCTCCAGGGGAATGTGAATTCACCCCTCCACTTT

J: TRBJ1-3
size: -
V: TRBV2
D: -
CDR3: CASFPQQVPGNTIYF
DNA: TGTGCCAGCTTTCCCCAACAAGTGCCTGGAAACACCATATATTTT

J: TRBJ2-1
size: once
V: TRBV7-3
D: TRBD2
CDR3: CASSHSGASGGQQEQFF
DNA: TGTGCCAGCAGCCATTCCGGGGCTAGCGGGGGTCAACAGGAGCAGTTCTTC

J: TRBJ2-2
size: -
V: TRBV28
D: -
CDR3: CAARGGTGELFF
DNA: TGTGCCGCAAGGGGCGGCACCGGGGAGCTGTTTTTT

J: TRBJ2-5
size: -
V: TRBV7-2
D: -
CDR3: CASSQGPLLGETQYF
DNA: TGTGCCAGCAGCCAAGGACCCTTACTGGGGGAGACCCAGTACTTC

J: TRBJ2-1
size: -
V: TRBV19
D: TRBD2
CDR3: CASSITLAGVEQFF
DNA: TGTGCCAGTAGTATAACCCTAGCGGGAGTAGAGCAGTTCTTC

J: TRBJ1-6
size: -
V: TRBV7-2
D: TRBD1
CDR3: CASSPGTGYSYNSPLHF
DNA: TGTGCCAGCAGCCCCGGGACAGGTTACTCCTATAATTCACCCCTCCACTTT

J: TRBJ1-4
size: -
V: TRBV5-1
D: -
CDR3: CASRPGLNEKLFF
DNA: TGCGCCAGCAGACCGGGACTTAATGAAAAACTGTTTTTT

J: TRBJ1-1
size: -
V: TRBV28
D: TRBD1
CDR3: CASSFQGGHEAFF
DNA: TGTGCCAGCAGTTTTCAGGGGGGACATGAAGCTTTCTTT

J: TRBJ1-2
size: -
V: TRBV28
D: -
CDR3: CASSLPGYDGYTF
DNA: TGTGCCAGCAGTTTACCGGGCTATGATGGCTACACCTTC

J: TRBJ2-1
size: -
V: TRBV7-9
D: TRBD1
CDR3: CASSVGQGIYNEQFF
DNA: TGTGCCAGCAGCGTAGGACAGGGGATCTACAATGAGCAGTTCTTC

J: TRBJ2-7
size: -
V: TRBV7-9
D: -
CDR3: CATSPHYEQYF
DNA: TGTGCCACCTCCCCGCACTACGAGCAGTACTTC

J: TRBJ2-1
size: -
V: TRBV5-1
D: TRBD2
CDR3: CASSFTSGSYNEQFF
DNA: TGCGCCAGCAGCTTTACTAGCGGGAGCTACAATGAGCAGTTCTTC

J: TRBJ2-4
size: -
V: TRBV11-2
D: -
CDR3: CASSHFLAKNIQYF
DNA: TGTGCCAGCAGCCATTTTCTAGCCAAAAACATTCAGTACTTC

J: TRBJ1-5
size: few
V: TRBV27
D: -
CDR3: CASSLSGSNQPQHF
DNA: TGTGCCAGCAGTTTATCAGGGAGTAATCAGCCCCAGCATTTT

J: TRBJ2-1
size: few
V: TRBV6-5
D: -
CDR3: CASGRPQGRDEQFF
DNA: TGTGCCAGCGGGCGCCCCCAGGGGCGGGATGAGCAGTTCTTC

J: TRBJ2-1
size: -
V: TRBV25-1
D: -
CDR3: CASSGPPPNNEQFF
DNA: TGTGCCAGCAGTGGCCCGCCGCCTAACAATGAGCAGTTCTTC

J: TRBJ2-1
size: -
V: TRBV7-2
D: TRBD2
CDR3: CASSRGLAVRHEQFF
DNA: TGTGCCAGCAGCCGGGGACTAGCGGTTCGACATGAGCAGTTCTTC

J: TRBJ1-3
size: -
V: TRBV27
D: TRBD1
CDR3: CASSLDRGQGNTIYF
DNA: TGTGCCAGCAGTTTGGACAGGGGGCAAGGAAACACCATATATTTT

J: TRBJ2-7
size: -
V: TRBV19
D: TRBD1
CDR3: CASMGWTGRNYEQYF
DNA: TGTGCCAGTATGGGATGGACAGGGCGCAACTACGAGCAGTACTTC

J: TRBJ2-7
size: -
V: TRBV6-6
D: -
CDR3: CASSWTAKYEQYF
DNA: TGTGCCAGCAGTTGGACAGCCAAGTACGAGCAGTACTTC

J: TRBJ2-6
size: -
V: TRBV27
D: -
CDR3: CASSPDFPSGANVLTF
DNA: TGTGCCAGCAGCCCGGACTTTCCCTCTGGGGCCAACGTCCTGACTTTC

J: TRBJ2-5
size: -
V: TRBV5-1
D: -
CDR3: CASSLGVQETQYF
DNA: TGCGCCAGCAGCTTGGGTGTTCAAGAGACCCAGTACTTC

J: TRBJ1-5
size: -
V: TRBV28
D: -
CDR3: CASSHTNQPQHF
DNA: TGTGCCAGCAGTCACACTAATCAGCCCCAGCATTTT

J: TRBJ2-1
size: -
V: TRBV28
D: TRBD2
CDR3: CASSPSGSRNEQFF
DNA: TGTGCCAGCAGTCCTAGCGGGAGCCGCAATGAGCAGTTCTTC

J: TRBJ2-5
size: once
V: TRBV7-3
D: -
CDR3: CASSSDPADETQYF
DNA: TGTGCCAGCAGCTCCGATCCGGCGGACGAGACCCAGTACTTC

J: TRBJ2-1
size: -
V: TRBV4-1
D: TRBD2
CDR3: CASSQDFPSGRANEQFF
DNA: TGCGCCAGCAGCCAAGATTTTCCTAGCGGGAGGGCGAATGAGCAGTTCTTC

J: TRBJ2-7
size: -
V: TRBV10-2
D: -
CDR3: CASSEIDRWLNEQYF
DNA: TGCGCCAGCAGTGAGATCGACAGGTGGCTAAACGAGCAGTACTTC

J: TRBJ2-2
size: -
V: TRBV6-1
D: -
CDR3: CASSGGEWGTGELFF
DNA: TGTGCCAGCAGTGGCGGGGAGTGGGGCACCGGGGAGCTGTTTTTT

J: TRBJ1-1
size: -
V: TRBV7-9
D: -
CDR3: CASSSPGRGTEAFF
DNA: TGTGCCAGCAGCTCCCCCGGTCGGGGCACTGAAGCTTTCTTT